Below, one T cell receptor beta chain is given with its context. The antigen is unknown. Produced via immunoSEQ multiplex PCR; TCRdb's table is partial and in-frame only. This table has 90,000 to 130,000 clones, 89% appearing once. Each patient's relapse followed autologous stem cell transplantation, and brentuximab vedotin exposure varied. The germline CDR1 and CDR2 sequences are MNHEY and SVGAGI. Trimming removed 2 bases from V and 5 bases from J, with 9 bases in between. The CDR3 contains 13 residues. The data were obtained in a study of PD-1 blockade in classical Hodgkin lymphoma. The study, taken as a whole, reports: Possible causes of repertoire differences, disease activity or prior therapy, remain undefined.

This chain links TRBV6-5 with TRBJ1-1; no definite D call. This sequence was found in a human donor with classical Hodgkin lymphoma. The source material was peripheral blood mononuclear cells (PBMCs), sampled before the second cycle of nivolumab. This CDR3 reads CASSYTRRTEAFF. Here the CDR3 DNA reads TGTGCCAGCAGTTACACCAGGAGGACTGAAGCTTTCTTT.